This passage covers 18 T cell receptor beta chains from one sample sequenced in a study of T cells in Graves' hyperthyroidism and ophthalmopathy. The CDR3 regions of TCR beta were amplified from RNA transcripts. The HTBI primer set served for first-round RT-PCR of the TCR CDR3. A single record per CDR3 protein comes from TCRdb applying MiXCR to the multiplex PCR reads. Found here are 800,000 or so distinct CDR3 sequences, approximately 40% of them singletons; the top ten hold 7.5% to 9.5%. Sequencing was performed on blood. The source of these receptors is a young man with Graves' hyperthyroidism.

This clonotype was recorded at least ten times. The gene calls are TRBV20-1 and TRBJ1-4, with no clear D. The CDR3 spans 16 residues. Trimming removed 6 bases from V and 5 bases from J, with 22 bases in between. Germline values: CDR1 DFQATT, CDR2 SNEGSKA (reference sequence). The CDR3 nucleotides are TGCAGTGCCAAGCCCGACGTACACTCCAGAAATGAAAAACTGTTTTTT. Protein: CSAKPDVHSRNEKLFF.

About this clonotype: No conserved phenylalanine or tryptophan ends this CDR3, so it is likely a read error. No DNA is shown, since the ends of the CDR3 on it are uncertain; the CDR3 is the one TCRdb lists. This chain uses TRBV6-5 with TRBJ1-3; the table's D call, TRBD1, was not checked against the DNA. Ends included, the CDR3 has 11 residues. Germline V lookup: CDR1 MNHEY, CDR2 SVGAGI. The chain's CDR3 is CASSYSSGIRS.

The chain is built from TRBV9 and TRBJ2-5; no definite D call. Germline CDR1 SGDLS, CDR2 YYNGEE. The V gene lost 4 bases and the J gene lost 5 bases, with 21 bases spanning the gap. The CDR3 contains 16 residues. The CDR3 loop is CASSPGSGQAWETQYF. CDR3 nucleotides: TGTGCCAGCAGCCCAGGCTCCGGGCAGGCTTGGGAGACCCAGTACTTC.

The rearrangement uses TRBV2 and TRBJ2-5; TRBD2 matches 7 bases. The CDR3 sequence is 15 residues long. After removal of 1 base from V and 4 bases from J, the junction contained 6 bases not matched to a gene. Germline values: CDR1 SNHLY, CDR2 FYNNEI. The CDR3 here is CASSEGEGGRETQYF. CDR3 nucleotide sequence: TGTGCCAGCAGTGAAGGCGAGGGAGGGAGAGAGACCCAGTACTTC.

This clonotype showed up many times. The V call is TRBV10-3, the J call TRBJ1-1; D is unclear. The CDR3 totals 14 residues. V was pared by 1 base and J by 1 base, with 7 bases between. The V gene's germline CDR1 is ENHRY and CDR2 SYGVKD. CDR3 in amino acids: CAISELMGNTEAFF. The CDR3 coding sequence is TGTGCCATCAGTGAGTTGATGGGGAACACTGAAGCTTTCTTT.

This sequence joins TRBV12-3 or TRBV12-4 and TRBJ2-5; 11 bases match TRBD2. The CDR3 spans 17 residues. V gave up 6 bases and J gave up 4 bases; unmatched junction bases: 13. CDR3 sequence (DNA): TGTGCCAGCAGCCCGCCCGGGACTAGCGGAGGCCGAGAGACCCAGTACTTC. Translating gives CASSPPGTSGGRETQYF.

This sequence joins TRBV7-9 and TRBJ1-4; tentative D call: TRBD1 (5 bases). V lost 6 bases and J 5 bases, leaving 13 bases between the germline ends. CDR3 size: 14 residues. Germline V lookup: CDR1 SEHNR, CDR2 FQNEAQ (reference sequence). DNA of the CDR3: TGTGCCAGCAGGCCCGGGACTGGGAATGAAAAACTGTTTTTT. It translates to CASRPGTGNEKLFF.

The V and J genes are TRBV6-5 and TRBJ2-1; D not resolved. The CDR3 spans 15 residues. Trimming stripped 0 bases from V and 3 bases from J, with 9 bases between. Germline values: CDR1 MNHEY, CDR2 SVGAGI. The DNA for the CDR3 is TGTGCCAGCAGTTACTCGGAAGGATTCTACAATGAGCAGTTCTTC. The encoded protein is CASSYSEGFYNEQFF.

The CDR3 nucleotides are TGTGCCAGCAGCTTACGAAGCGCAGGGCCGAATAATTCACCCCTCCACTTT. Encoded protein: CASSLRSAGPNNSPLHF. This chain uses TRBV7-6 with TRBJ1-6; TRBD1 is a possible D gene (5 bases). V was shortened by 2 bases and J by 5 bases, with 16 bases between the two germline ends. Germline assignment: CDR1 SGHVS and CDR2 FNYEAQ. The CDR3 covers 17 residues.

A few counts support this clonotype. This chain links TRBV5-6 with TRBJ2-5; D remains unclear. The V and J ends lost 4 bases and 6 bases respectively, with 10 bases between them. This CDR3 is 12 amino acids long. Germline V gene sequence: CDR1 SGHDT, CDR2 YYEEEE. CDR3 DNA: TGTGCCAGCAGCAGAGGAGTTCAGACCCAGTACTTC. Protein product: CASSRGVQTQYF.

The chain carries TRBV12-3 or TRBV12-4 and TRBJ1-5, with D uncertain. V dropped 6 bases and J dropped 7 bases, with 16 bases sitting between them. CDR3 length: 14 amino acids. CDR3 DNA: TGTGCCAGCAGCACGGAGGGAGGGTGGCAGCCCCAGCATTTT. This codes for CASSTEGGWQPQHF.

The chain joins TRBV7-9 to TRBJ2-2; TRBD1 aligns across 7 bases. Germline assignment: CDR1 SEHNR and CDR2 FQNEAQ (reference sequence). Trimming cost V 1 base and J 3 bases; bases outside gene matches: 5. The CDR3 has 16 amino acids. CDR3: CASSLGTGTDTGELFF. CDR3 DNA: TGTGCCAGCAGCTTAGGAACCGGGACAGACACCGGGGAGCTGTTTTTT. Looking up the rest from reference TRBV7-9 and TRBJ2-2 gives the full variable domain: DTGVSQNPRHKITKRGQNVTFRCDPISEHNRLYWYRQTLGQGPEFLTYFQNEAQLEKSRLLSDRFSAERPKGSFSTLEIQRTEQGDSAMYLCASSLGTGTDTGELFFGEGSRLTVL.

The V call is TRBV2, the J call TRBJ1-2; D not certain. V was cut by 5 bases and J by 4 bases, with 23 bases left in between. The CDR3 sequence is 17 residues long. Per germline, CDR1 SNHLY and CDR2 FYNNEI. The CDR3 spells CASSTPQTLLEVYGYTF. CDR3 in DNA: TGTGCCAGCAGTACGCCCCAGACCCTCTTGGAAGTCTATGGCTACACCTTC.

J is TRBJ1-2 and V is TRBV7-6, with D possibly TRBD1 on 6 matching bases. CDR3 length: 15 amino acids. The V end lost 2 bases, the J end lost 4 bases, and 14 bases lay between the germline ends. Germline lookup yields CDR1 SGHVS and CDR2 FNYEAQ. The CDR3 sequence: CASSLTEGDPYGYTF. The CDR3 DNA sequence: TGTGCCAGCAGCTTAACGGAGGGGGACCCCTATGGCTACACCTTC.

This clonotype was found many times. The V gene is TRBV19, the J gene TRBJ1-4, with D perhaps TRBD1 (5 bases). The CDR3 sequence is 18 residues long. CDR1 is LNHDA, CDR2 SQIVND, per germline (reference sequence). V was clipped by 4 bases and J by 0 bases, with 18 bases between them. CDR3 DNA sequence: TGTGCCAGTAGTAGCCGGGACGGTGCCTCGGCAACTAATGAAAAACTGTTTTTT. This gives the protein CASSSRDGASATNEKLFF.

This chain uses TRBV2 with TRBJ2-7; 11 bases are shared with TRBD1. This CDR3 is built from 15 residues. J lost 4 bases, V lost 3 bases, and 5 bases had no gene match. Germline loops: CDR1 SNHLY, CDR2 FYNNEI. The chain's CDR3 is CASSERTGGAYEQYF. DNA for the CDR3: TGTGCCAGCAGTGAGCGGACAGGGGGCGCGTACGAGCAGTACTTC.

In its sample, this clonotype was seen a few times. The rearrangement joins TRBV4-1 to TRBJ1-4, with no clear D. There are 12 residues in the CDR3. V gave up 1 base and J gave up 8 bases, with 5 bases separating them. Germline CDR1 MGHRA, CDR2 YSYEKL. Written as DNA, the CDR3 is TGCGCCAGCAGCCAAGTGGACGAAAAACTGTTTTTT. This translates into CASSQVDEKLFF.

The chain employs TRBV15 and TRBJ2-1; TRBD2 aligns across 14 bases. The trim removed 7 bases at V and 12 bases at J, leaving 11 bases unmatched. Germline lookup yields CDR1 LNHNV and CDR2 YYDKDF (reference sequence). The CDR3 consists of 15 residues. CDR3 residues: CATMPPGLAGVGQFF. The CDR3, as DNA: TGTGCCACCATGCCTCCGGGACTAGCGGGAGTTGGGCAGTTCTTC.